The 19 T cell receptor beta chains listed next were all sequenced from one sample in a study of regulatory T cells in long-lasting Graves disease. Construction of the TCR beta libraries employed iRepertoire HTBI primers in conjunction with Arm-PCR of CDR3 regions. Each CDR3 protein is one row after TCRdb ran MiXCR on the multiplex PCR reads. The sample holds 200,000 to 250,000 distinct CDR3 sequences, about a sixth seen once. Time point indicated: newly diagnosed GD, antithyroid drugs for less than 3 months. With RNA extracted from PBMCs as input, the TCR library was made. The source was peripheral blood mononuclear cells (PBMCs), collected at new diagnosis, from a patient treated with antithyroid drugs. These receptors originate from a female donor with Graves disease.

This clonotype was counted many times. In nucleotides, the CDR3 is TGTGCCAGCAGACCGGTACTCATTGGGGACTATGGCTACACCTTC. Translated, it gives CASRPVLIGDYGYTF. V is TRBV5-5 and J is TRBJ1-2; no firm D call. The CDR3 length is 15 residues. Per the germline V gene, CDR1 is SGHKS and CDR2 is YYEKEE (reference sequence). V gave up 5 bases and J gave up 3 bases, with 17 bases separating them.

This clonotype came up many times. As DNA, the CDR3 is TGTGCCAGCAGTCCGGGACTAGTCTTCAATGAGCAGTTCTTC. It codes for CASSPGLVFNEQFF. V usage is TRBV6-1 and J usage is TRBJ2-1, with 8 bases that match TRBD2. V was clipped by 5 bases and J by 6 bases; unmatched bases: 6. The CDR3 totals 14 residues. The germline CDR1 and CDR2 sequences are MNHNS and SASEGT.

This clonotype was recorded a few times. This sequence joins TRBV28 and TRBJ2-7; 8 nucleotides line up with TRBD1. Germline values: CDR1 MDHEN, CDR2 SYDVKM. Trimming cost V 6 bases and J 3 bases; bases outside gene matches: 4. This CDR3 comprises 13 residues. The CDR3 DNA reads as TGTGCCAGCAGCCGCGGGACAGGCTACGAGCAGTACTTC. This sequence encodes CASSRGTGYEQYF.

This clonotype appeared many times. This chain connects TRBV20-1 to TRBJ2-5; the match to TRBD1 covers 9 bases. This CDR3 has 16 amino acids. Germline V gene lookup returns CDR1 DFQATT and CDR2 SNEGSKA (reference sequence). The ends lost 4 bases at V and 0 bases at J; junction bases unmatched: 9. CDR3 amino acids: CSATPRTGDHQETQYF. The CDR3 DNA reads as TGCAGTGCTACCCCAAGGACAGGGGACCACCAAGAGACCCAGTACTTC.

This clonotype came up many times. The V call is TRBV5-6, the J call TRBJ1-6; 9 bases match TRBD1. Germline V CDR1 and CDR2: SGHDT, YYEEEE. CDR3 length: 16 residues. The J segment lost 11 bases and the V segment lost 2 bases, leaving 11 bases of the junction unmatched. The CDR3 is CASSFLHRGRNPPLHF. Written as DNA, the CDR3 is TGTGCCAGCAGCTTCCTTCACAGGGGGCGAAATCCACCCCTCCACTTT.

This clonotype occurred a few times. The V gene is TRBV7-9, the J gene TRBJ1-2, with D possibly matching TRBD1 (5 bases). V lost 1 base and J 8 bases, leaving 8 bases between the germline ends. Germline V gene sequence: CDR1 SEHNR, CDR2 FQNEAQ (reference sequence). The CDR3 covers 12 residues. In DNA, the CDR3 is TGTGCCAGCAGCTTAGGCAGGGAGGGCTACACCTTC. As protein: CASSLGREGYTF.

This clonotype has ten or more counts. The chain carries TRBV7-9 and TRBJ1-1; D possibly corresponds to TRBD1 (6 bases). Germline CDR1 and CDR2: SEHNR and FQNEAQ (reference sequence). The CDR3 is made up of 15 amino acids. V gave up 4 bases and J gave up 5 bases, with 17 bases separating them. CDR3 residues: CASSWGGGVGTEAFF. CDR3 coding DNA: TGTGCCAGCAGCTGGGGGGGGGGCGTCGGTACTGAAGCTTTCTTT. Full variable domain (outside the CDR3, taken from reference TRBV7-9 and TRBJ1-1): DTGVSQNPRHKITKRGQNVTFRCDPISEHNRLYWYRQTLGQGPEFLTYFQNEAQLEKSRLLSDRFSAERPKGSFSTLEIQRTEQGDSAMYLCASSWGGGVGTEAFFGQGTRLTVV.

This clonotype was counted ten times or more. J is TRBJ2-7 and V is TRBV7-9; D remains ambiguous. The V and J ends lost 2 bases and 5 bases respectively, with 16 bases between them. The CDR3 is made up of 15 amino acids. Germline-derived CDR1 and CDR2 are SEHNR and FQNEAQ (reference sequence). The DNA of the CDR3 is TGTGCCAGCAGCTTATACGGAACGGTCCAGCACGAGCAGTACTTC. It encodes CASSLYGTVQHEQYF.

This clonotype has just a few counts. The chain joins TRBV6-4 to TRBJ2-1; 8 nucleotides align to TRBD2. Germline V gene lookup returns CDR1 MRHNA and CDR2 SNTAGT. V lost 6 bases and J lost 5; bases outside the gene matches: 3. The CDR3 is 13 residues long. The CDR3 sequence: CASSGRAHNEQFF. The CDR3 nucleotides read TGTGCCAGCAGCGGGAGGGCTCACAATGAGCAGTTCTTC.

Many counts were recorded for this clonotype. The chain combines TRBV13 with TRBJ2-7, with a tentative D call TRBD1 (6 bases). Germline lookup yields CDR1 PRHDT and CDR2 FYEKMQ (reference sequence). V was cut by 5 bases and J by 6 bases, with 11 bases left in between. The length of the CDR3 is 12 residues. CDR3 protein: CASSTTGSEQYF. The CDR3 nucleotides read TGTGCCAGCAGCACCACAGGGTCCGAGCAGTACTTC.

The J gene is TRBJ1-6, the V gene TRBV6-2 or TRBV6-3; 7 nucleotides align to TRBD1. From germline, CDR1 is MNHEY and CDR2 SVGEGT. Trimming at V came to 6 bases and at J to 6 bases, leaving 8 bases not matched to a gene. The CDR3 totals 15 residues. The CDR3 bases are TGTGCCAGCAGCCGACAGGGCCGTGGTAATTCACCCCTCCACTTT. Protein: CASSRQGRGNSPLHF.

At least ten counts were recorded for this clonotype. This chain uses TRBV5-6 with TRBJ2-2; TRBD1 matches 7 bases. The junction had 6 bases not matched to a gene; V was cut back by 5 bases and J by 5 bases. The CDR3 has 14 amino acids. Germline CDR1 and CDR2: SGHDT and YYEEEE. The CDR3 protein is CASSPTTGTGELFF. The CDR3 DNA sequence: TGTGCCAGCAGTCCAACGACAGGGACCGGGGAGCTGTTTTTT.

A word on this clonotype: A much larger clonotype is one base distant, so this may be a read error. Since no conserved phenylalanine or tryptophan closes the CDR3, a read error is the likely cause. For the CDR3, the DNA is TGTGCCAGCAGTGAAGAGGGCGCGGTGGGCACTGAAGCTTTCCTT. It translates to CASSEEGAVGTEAFL. This chain connects TRBV7-3 to TRBJ2-3, with no clear D. With the DNA end fitting TRBJ1-1 better, the J assignment may be wrong. CDR3 length equals 15 residues. Germline V gene lookup returns CDR1 SGHTA and CDR2 FQGTGA.

This clonotype was seen a handful of times. The gene calls are TRBV7-9 and TRBJ1-4; D not certain. The V gene's germline CDR1 is SEHNR and CDR2 FQNEAQ (reference sequence). The CDR3 covers 14 residues. V was shortened by 1 base and J by 3 bases, with 6 bases between the two germline ends. This CDR3 reads CASSLGLSNEKLFF. DNA for the CDR3: TGTGCCAGCAGCTTAGGATTGTCTAATGAAAAACTGTTTTTT. Full variable domain (missing parts from reference TRBV7-9 and TRBJ1-4): DTGVSQNPRHKITKRGQNVTFRCDPISEHNRLYWYRQTLGQGPEFLTYFQNEAQLEKSRLLSDRFSAERPKGSFSTLEIQRTEQGDSAMYLCASSLGLSNEKLFFGSGTQLSVL.

The rearrangement uses TRBV19 and TRBJ2-7; D may correspond to TRBD1 or TRBD2 (6 bases each). The V end lost 5 bases, the J end lost 2 bases, and 16 bases lay between the germline ends. The CDR3 length is 15 residues. CDR1 and CDR2 (germline): LNHDA, SQIVND (reference sequence). The CDR3 reads CASSAAGGATYEQYF. In DNA form, the CDR3 reads TGTGCCAGTAGTGCCGCCGGGGGCGCGACCTACGAGCAGTACTTC.

This clonotype was found many times. The chain combines TRBV7-9 with TRBJ2-1; D not resolved. The germline V gene encodes CDR1 SEHNR and CDR2 FQNEAQ (reference sequence). The CDR3 is made up of 13 amino acids. Trimming took 2 bases from V and 6 from J, leaving 8 bases between them. The CDR3 DNA reads as TGTGCCAGCAGCTTAACCCCCGGCAATGAGCAGTTCTTC. This encodes CASSLTPGNEQFF.

This clonotype was picked up many times. The CDR3 protein is CASSEFGSGLQETQYF. The CDR3 bases are TGTGCCAGCAGTGAATTCGGTAGCGGGCTCCAAGAGACCCAGTACTTC. The chain carries TRBV25-1 and TRBJ2-5, with 7 bases that match TRBD2. CDR3 length: 16 amino acids. In germline, CDR1 is MGHDK, CDR2 SYGVNS. The trim removed 1 base at V and 1 base at J, leaving 6 bases unmatched. The full variable domain, with the rest looked up from reference TRBV25-1 and TRBJ2-5, is EADIYQTPRYLVIGTGKKITLECSQTMGHDKMYWYQQDPGMELHLIHYSYGVNSTEKGDLSSESTVSRIRTEHFPLTLESARPSHTSQYLCASSEFGSGLQETQYFGPGTRLLVL.

Details on this clonotype: Because it lacks the conserved phenylalanine or tryptophan at the end, this CDR3 is likely a read error. The limits of the CDR3 on the DNA are not certain, so only TCRdb's listed CDR3 is given. This chain links TRBV9 with TRBJ1-1; TRBD1, the D gene given by the table, was not confirmed from the DNA. Germline V gene sequence: CDR1 SGDLS, CDR2 YYNGEE. The CDR3 length equals 14 residues, ends included. The CDR3 loop reads CASSGDRGYTEAFS.

This clonotype was seen a handful of times. The chain carries TRBV20-1 and TRBJ2-7; 10 bases agree with TRBD1. V lost 6 bases and J lost 5; bases outside the gene matches: 1. The germline V gene encodes CDR1 DFQATT and CDR2 SNEGSKA (reference sequence). The CDR3 runs 11 residues. DNA of the CDR3: TGCAGTGCAGGACAGGGGGACGAGCAGTACTTC. Amino acid sequence: CSAGQGDEQYF.